These T cell receptor beta chains were read from a single sample in a study of blood T cells in healthy people across ages. TCRdb ran MiXCR on the 5' RACE reads and lists one entry per CDR3 protein. The profile shows about 1.7 million distinct CDR3 sequences, 28% of them singletons. Sequencing was carried out using blood. Every receptor here comes from a woman aged 25 to 39 in good health. CDR3s include the opening cysteine and the closing phenylalanine or tryptophan. Fields, in order: J gene, V gene, CDR3 protein.

J gene: TRBJ1-4
V gene: TRBV11-2
CDR3 protein: CASSQQGTTNEKLFF

J gene: TRBJ2-5
V gene: TRBV20-1
CDR3 protein: CSARDAGEGTQYF

J gene: TRBJ2-7
V gene: TRBV11-2
CDR3 protein: CASSLTPPVYEQYF

J gene: TRBJ1-4
V gene: TRBV18
CDR3 protein: CASTYAGDPDEKLFF

J gene: TRBJ2-7
V gene: TRBV29-1
CDR3 protein: CSVKTGREREQYF

J gene: TRBJ2-1
V gene: TRBV6-6
CDR3 protein: CASTPDSSYNEQFF

J gene: TRBJ2-2
V gene: TRBV7-2
CDR3 protein: CASSLAPTNTGELFF

J gene: TRBJ1-1
V gene: TRBV29-1
CDR3 protein: CSVESRSTEAFF

J gene: TRBJ1-6
V gene: TRBV27
CDR3 protein: CASSLSSYNSLLHF

J gene: TRBJ2-1
V gene: TRBV3-1
CDR3 protein: CASRQVRGSYNEQFF

J gene: TRBJ1-5
V gene: TRBV28
CDR3 protein: CANSEGVQPQHF

J gene: TRBJ2-7
V gene: TRBV20-1
CDR3 protein: CSAEGPSYEQYF

J gene: TRBJ2-7
V gene: TRBV4-1
CDR3 protein: CASSQDITGDLPTYEQYF

J gene: TRBJ2-1
V gene: TRBV20-1
CDR3 protein: CSAREVEEDLISNEQFF

J gene: TRBJ2-4
V gene: TRBV29-1
CDR3 protein: CSVTLGGGYLAKNIQYF

J gene: TRBJ1-6
V gene: TRBV6-6
CDR3 protein: CASSYRDEDSPLHF

J gene: TRBJ2-7
V gene: TRBV28
CDR3 protein: CASKTANSQYF

J gene: TRBJ1-2
V gene: TRBV12-3/TRBV12-4
CDR3 protein: CASSWTGKGYTF

J gene: TRBJ2-3
V gene: TRBV15
CDR3 protein: CATSRPGGSSTDTQYF

J gene: TRBJ2-3
V gene: TRBV7-3
CDR3 protein: CASSLWDKSTDTQYF

J gene: TRBJ2-1
V gene: TRBV7-2
CDR3 protein: CASSSFFLVGSDEQFF

J gene: TRBJ2-7
V gene: TRBV21-1
CDR3 protein: CASLNAHSGKDNEQYF

J gene: TRBJ1-2
V gene: TRBV20-1
CDR3 protein: CSAGGTGDYGYTF

J gene: TRBJ2-1
V gene: TRBV19
CDR3 protein: CASSIVGAYNEQFF

J gene: TRBJ2-2
V gene: TRBV5-1
CDR3 protein: CATRRQTRDGELFF

J gene: TRBJ2-7
V gene: TRBV3-1
CDR3 protein: CASSQDLSGVYEQYF

J gene: TRBJ2-7
V gene: TRBV3-1
CDR3 protein: CASSQGMGTYEQYF

J gene: TRBJ2-7
V gene: TRBV7-2
CDR3 protein: CASSWTSSGSPYEQYF

J gene: TRBJ2-3
V gene: TRBV12-3/TRBV12-4
CDR3 protein: CASSWTSGRGIGADTQYF

J gene: TRBJ1-4
V gene: TRBV4-1
CDR3 protein: CASSQTGTGPGKLFF

J gene: TRBJ2-3
V gene: TRBV29-1
CDR3 protein: CSVEEWKGTSTDTQYF

J gene: TRBJ2-7
V gene: TRBV28
CDR3 protein: CASSSQRGVYEQYF

J gene: TRBJ2-7
V gene: TRBV20-1
CDR3 protein: CSARGAGGYYEQYF

J gene: TRBJ2-1
V gene: TRBV5-1
CDR3 protein: CASSSVAGVWEQFF

J gene: TRBJ2-1
V gene: TRBV30
CDR3 protein: CAWSVGGGNEQFF

J gene: TRBJ1-4
V gene: TRBV20-1
CDR3 protein: CSVGGTGEKLFF

J gene: TRBJ1-4
V gene: TRBV29-1
CDR3 protein: CSVEGRGRKRGTNEKLFF

J gene: TRBJ1-1
V gene: TRBV14
CDR3 protein: CASARGFGDSEAFF

J gene: TRBJ2-7
V gene: TRBV15
CDR3 protein: CATSGGLQGYEQYF

J gene: TRBJ1-2
V gene: TRBV10-3
CDR3 protein: CTISLGTVNYGYTF

J gene: NA
V gene: TRBV28
CDR3 protein: CASSSPGQGACEQYF